What follows are 12 T cell receptor beta chains derived from one specimen sequenced in a study of regulatory T cells in long-lasting Graves disease. Construction of TCR beta libraries relied on iRepertoire HTBI primers and on Arm-PCR targeting CDR3 regions. TCRdb independently ran MiXCR on the multiplex PCR reads; one entry per CDR3 protein. The data contain about 460,000 distinct CDR3 sequences, about 20% of them singletons. Indicated time point: persistent/refractory GD, antithyroid drugs over 5 years with positive TRAb. Following extraction of RNA from PBMCs, that RNA was used to make the TCR library. The sequences come from peripheral blood mononuclear cells (PBMCs), collected when the disease was refractory, from a patient treated with antithyroid drugs. These receptors were obtained from a female donor with Graves disease.

The DNA of the CDR3 is TGTGCCAGCAGTTACTCGAATTTGAACACCGGGGAGCTGTTTTTT. As protein: CASSYSNLNTGELFF. The V call is TRBV6-2 or TRBV6-3, the J call TRBJ2-2; D remains ambiguous. Germline values: CDR1 MNHEY, CDR2 SVGEGT. V was shortened by 0 bases and J by 1 base, with 6 bases between the two germline ends. This CDR3 spans 15 amino acids.

The rearrangement uses TRBV5-1 and TRBJ1-2; 10 nucleotides agree with TRBD1. V gave up 4 bases and J gave up 14 bases; unmatched junction bases: 5. The CDR3 runs 11 residues. Germline CDR1 reads SGHRS; CDR2 reads YFSETQ. The DNA for the CDR3 is TGCGCCAGCAGCCCGGGACAGGGGAAAACCTTC. This translates into CASSPGQGKTF.

The sample holds many counts of this clonotype. The V gene is TRBV15, the J gene TRBJ2-7, with 12 bases matching TRBD1. Looked up from germline, CDR1 is LNHNV and CDR2 is YYDKDF (reference sequence). The J segment lost 6 bases and the V segment lost 1 base, leaving 4 bases of the junction unmatched. This CDR3 has 15 amino acids. The CDR3 nucleotides are TGTGCCACCAGCAGAGTGGGACAGGGGGCTACCGAGCAGTACTTC. Amino acid sequence: CATSRVGQGATEQYF.

This chain links TRBV5-1 with TRBJ2-7, with D tentatively TRBD1 or TRBD2 (6 bases each). There are 17 residues in the CDR3. Deletions cut 1 base from V and 2 bases from J, with 19 bases between. The V gene's germline CDR1 is SGHRS and CDR2 YFSETQ. The CDR3 region is CASSLYPGAGPPYEQYF. As DNA, the CDR3 is TGCGCCAGCAGCTTGTACCCGGGGGCAGGACCACCCTACGAGCAGTACTTC.

This chain connects TRBV20-1 to TRBJ1-4; 7 bases are a match to TRBD1. In germline, CDR1 is DFQATT, CDR2 SNEGSKA (reference sequence). Trimming took 4 bases from V and 6 from J; bases not matched to a gene: 8. The CDR3 runs 14 residues. The CDR3 coding sequence is TGCAGTGCTACACCCGGGACAGCGGATGAAAAACTGTTTTTT. Its protein is CSATPGTADEKLFF.

This clonotype was observed at least ten times. The V gene is TRBV12-3 or TRBV12-4, the J gene TRBJ1-2, with D possibly TRBD1 on 6 matching bases. This CDR3 is 13 amino acids long. V dropped 6 bases and J dropped 4 bases, with 12 bases sitting between them. CDR3 DNA sequence: TGTGCCAGCAGGCCGGACAGATTCTATGGCTACACCTTC. Protein product: CASRPDRFYGYTF.

This clonotype was detected many times. The rearrangement links TRBV27 to TRBJ2-7, with D possibly being TRBD1 or TRBD2 (5 bases each). V lost 3 bases to trimming and J lost 3 bases, with 12 bases between them. Germline lookup yields CDR1 MNHEY and CDR2 SMNVEV (reference sequence). The CDR3 spans 14 residues. The CDR3 is CASSLSKGRYEQYF. The CDR3 region has the DNA TGTGCCAGCAGTTTGAGTAAGGGACGCTACGAGCAGTACTTC.

The chain uses TRBV7-9 and TRBJ2-7; 8 bases are a match to TRBD1. Germline V CDR1 and CDR2: SEHNR, FQNEAQ (reference sequence). J lost 5 bases, V lost 6 bases, and 12 bases had no gene match. The CDR3 length is 15 residues. Here the CDR3 reads CASRADWTGRDEQYF. The CDR3 DNA is TGTGCCAGCAGGGCCGACTGGACAGGGCGGGACGAGCAGTACTTC.

This clonotype was seen at least ten times. The genes are TRBV12-3 or TRBV12-4 and TRBJ2-7; D possibly corresponds to TRBD1 (6 bases). Trimming removed 6 bases at V and 3 bases at J, with 12 bases between. The CDR3 spans 13 residues. The CDR3 DNA reads TGTGCCAGCAGGCCGGGACACCACTACGAGCAGTACTTC. Translation: CASRPGHHYEQYF.

This clonotype occurred a few times. The rearrangement joins TRBV12-3 or TRBV12-4 to TRBJ1-5; D possibly corresponds to TRBD1 (6 bases). The V end lost 7 bases, the J end lost 8 bases, and 18 bases lay between the germline ends. The CDR3 extends over 14 amino acids. CDR3 bases: TGTGCCAGCACAAGGGGGGGGGGGTCTGAGCCCCAGCATTTT. Protein product: CASTRGGGSEPQHF.

V usage is TRBV28 and J usage is TRBJ2-3; no definite D call. The V and J ends lost 2 bases and 7 bases respectively, with 13 bases between them. From germline, CDR1 is MDHEN and CDR2 SYDVKM. This CDR3 is 14 amino acids long. CDR3 DNA sequence: TGTGCCAGCAGTTTAGGTAGGCTAGAAAATACGCAGTATTTT. This codes for CASSLGRLENTQYF.

This clonotype was observed many times. This chain links TRBV19 with TRBJ2-2, with D possibly being TRBD1 (5 bases). The CDR3 has 16 residues. The germline V gene has CDR1 LNHDA and CDR2 SQIVND (reference sequence). The V gene lost 3 bases and the J gene lost 0 bases, with 11 bases spanning the gap. CDR3 coding DNA: TGTGCCAGTAGTATGGACAAAAGGCCGAACACCGGGGAGCTGTTTTTT. This gives the protein CASSMDKRPNTGELFF.